The clone carrying this T cell receptor beta chain has a single count. Deletions cut 6 bases from V and 6 bases from J, with 18 bases between. This CDR3 is built from 14 residues. In germline, CDR1 is MNHEY, CDR2 SMNVEV (reference sequence). Sequencing was performed with immunoSEQ multiplex PCR; in TCRdb, only in-frame clones are kept and a portion is missing. The data contain 85,000 to 100,000 clones, about 70% of them singletons. This entry belongs to a study of shared clonotypes between healthy human individuals. The sample comprised memory CD8+ T cells sorted from blood. Specified subset: CD45RO+ cells pooled with CCR7-negative TemRA cells. The genes are TRBV27 and TRBJ2-7, with D possibly being TRBD2 (6 bases). The clonotype was recovered from a man aged 30 to 39 in good health. As DNA, the CDR3 is TGTGCCAGCAGCAGAGCGGGCCCCTTTCTCGAGCAGTACTTC. It is translated as CASSRAGPFLEQYF.